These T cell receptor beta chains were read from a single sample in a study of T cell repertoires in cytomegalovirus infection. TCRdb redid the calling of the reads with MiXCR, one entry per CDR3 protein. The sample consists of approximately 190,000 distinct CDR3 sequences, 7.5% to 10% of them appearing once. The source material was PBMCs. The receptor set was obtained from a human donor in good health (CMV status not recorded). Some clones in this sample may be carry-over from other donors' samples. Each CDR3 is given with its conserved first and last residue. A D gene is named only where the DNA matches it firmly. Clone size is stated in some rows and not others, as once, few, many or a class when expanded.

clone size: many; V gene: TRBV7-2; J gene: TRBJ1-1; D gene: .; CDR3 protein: CASSAQGRMNTEAFF; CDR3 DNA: TGTGCCAGCAGTGCTCAGGGTAGGATGAACACTGAAGCTTTCTTT
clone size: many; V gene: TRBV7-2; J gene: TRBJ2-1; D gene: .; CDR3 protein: CASSLAVAGGVEQFF; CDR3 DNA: TGTGCCAGCAGCTTAGCAGTAGCCGGAGGTGTTGAGCAGTTCTTC
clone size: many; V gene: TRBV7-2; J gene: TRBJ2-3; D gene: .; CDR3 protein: CASSSRQSPYTDTQYF; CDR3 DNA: TGTGCCAGCAGCTCCCGACAGAGTCCGTACACAGATACGCAGTATTTT
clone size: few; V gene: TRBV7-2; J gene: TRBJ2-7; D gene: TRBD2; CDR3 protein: CASSVSLGGPHEQYF; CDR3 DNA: TGTGCCAGCAGCGTCTCGTTGGGAGGGCCACACGAGCAGTACTTC
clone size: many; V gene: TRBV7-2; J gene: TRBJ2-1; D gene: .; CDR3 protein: CASSLDANEQFF; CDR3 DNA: TGTGCCAGCAGCTTAGACGCTAATGAGCAGTTCTTC
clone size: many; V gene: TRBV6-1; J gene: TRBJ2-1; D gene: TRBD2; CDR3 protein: CASSGKRGEVIRYNEQFF; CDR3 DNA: TGTGCCAGCAGTGGGAAGCGGGGGGAAGTAATTCGCTACAATGAGCAGTTCTTC
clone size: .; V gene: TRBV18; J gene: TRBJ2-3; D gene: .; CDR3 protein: CASSPQELDTQYF; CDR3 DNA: TGTGCCAGCTCACCACAGGAGTTAGATACGCAGTATTTT
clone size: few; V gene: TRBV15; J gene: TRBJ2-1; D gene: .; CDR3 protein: CATSRGDNEQFF; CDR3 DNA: TGTGCCACCAGCAGGGGGGACAATGAGCAGTTCTTC
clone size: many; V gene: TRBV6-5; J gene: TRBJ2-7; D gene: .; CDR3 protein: CASSRVLPGNLHEQYF; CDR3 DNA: TGTGCCAGCAGTAGAGTCTTGCCAGGGAATCTCCACGAGCAGTACTTC
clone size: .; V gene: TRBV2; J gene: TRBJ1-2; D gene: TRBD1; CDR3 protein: CASRTSGTALYGYIF; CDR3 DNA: TGTGCCAGCCGGACATCCGGGACAGCTCTATATGGCTACATCTTC
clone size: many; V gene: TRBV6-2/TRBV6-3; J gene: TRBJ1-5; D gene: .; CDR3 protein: CASSYGQSNNQPQHF; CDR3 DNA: TGTGCCAGCAGTTACGGGCAGAGTAACAATCAGCCCCAGCATTTT
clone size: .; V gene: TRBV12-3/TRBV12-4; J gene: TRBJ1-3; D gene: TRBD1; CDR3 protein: CASSLPGQGARSGNTIYF; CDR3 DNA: TGTGCCAGCAGTCTACCGGGACAGGGGGCTCGCTCTGGAAACACCATATATTTT
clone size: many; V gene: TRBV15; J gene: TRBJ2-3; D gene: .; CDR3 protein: CATSRDMGIPQYF; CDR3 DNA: TGTGCCACCAGCAGAGATATGGGTATTCCGCAGTATTTT
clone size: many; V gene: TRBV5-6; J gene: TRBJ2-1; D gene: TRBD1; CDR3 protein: CASSLVGSGQGRNEQFF; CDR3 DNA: TGTGCCAGCAGCTTGGTCGGATCCGGACAGGGCAGGAATGAGCAGTTCTTC
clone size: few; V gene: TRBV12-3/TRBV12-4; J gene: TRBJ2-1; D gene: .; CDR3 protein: CASSPDRGGYNEQFF; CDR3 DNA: TGTGCCAGCAGTCCCGACAGGGGAGGGTACAATGAGCAGTTCTTC
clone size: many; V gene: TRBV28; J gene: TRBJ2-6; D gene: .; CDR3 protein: CASTVAGMGGANVLTF; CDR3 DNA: TGTGCCAGCACCGTAGCAGGGATGGGCGGGGCCAACGTCCTGACTTTC
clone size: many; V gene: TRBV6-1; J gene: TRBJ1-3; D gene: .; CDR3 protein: CASTVRQSSGNTIYF; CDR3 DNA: TGTGCCAGCACCGTAAGACAGTCCTCTGGAAACACCATATATTTT
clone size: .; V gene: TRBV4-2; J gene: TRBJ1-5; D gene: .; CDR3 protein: CASGGGQGTFQPQHF; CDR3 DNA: TGTGCCAGCGGAGGGGGGCAGGGAACTTTTCAGCCCCAGCATTTT
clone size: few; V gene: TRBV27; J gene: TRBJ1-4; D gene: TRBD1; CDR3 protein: CASNEGGPFEKLFF; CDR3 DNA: TGTGCCAGTAACGAAGGGGGCCCGTTTGAAAAACTGTTTTTT
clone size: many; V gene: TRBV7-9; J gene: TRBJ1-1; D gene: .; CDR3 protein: CASSLGSPNTEAFF; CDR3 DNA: TGTGCCAGCAGCTTAGGTTCACCGAACACTGAAGCTTTCTTT
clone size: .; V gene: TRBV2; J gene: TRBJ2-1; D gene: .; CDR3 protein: CASSEGTEQFF; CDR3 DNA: TGTGCCAGCAGTGAGGGTACAGAGCAGTTCTTC
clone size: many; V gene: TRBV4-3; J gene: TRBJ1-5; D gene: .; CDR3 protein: CASSQETGNQPQHF; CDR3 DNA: TGCGCCAGCAGCCAAGAGACGGGAAATCAGCCCCAGCATTTT
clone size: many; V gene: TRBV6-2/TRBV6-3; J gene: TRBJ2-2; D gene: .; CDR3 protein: CASRRNTGELFF; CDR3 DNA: TGTGCCAGCAGGCGAAACACCGGGGAGCTGTTTTTT
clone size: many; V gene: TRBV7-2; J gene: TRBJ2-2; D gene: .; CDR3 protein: CASSFKSGHTGELFF; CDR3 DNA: TGTGCCAGCAGCTTTAAGTCAGGACACACCGGGGAGCTGTTTTTT
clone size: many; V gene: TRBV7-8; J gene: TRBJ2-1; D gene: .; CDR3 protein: CASSPRDSINEQFF; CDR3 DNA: TGTGCCAGCAGCCCCCGCGATTCGATCAATGAGCAGTTCTTC
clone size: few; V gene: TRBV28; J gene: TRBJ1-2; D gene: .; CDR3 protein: CASSPGGSRIYGYTF; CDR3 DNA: TGTGCCAGCAGTCCTGGGGGGTCCCGCATTTATGGCTACACCTTC
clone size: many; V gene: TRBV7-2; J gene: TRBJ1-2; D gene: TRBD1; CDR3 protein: CASSFLDRTQDGYTF; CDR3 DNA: TGTGCCAGCAGCTTCTTGGACAGGACACAGGATGGCTACACCTTC
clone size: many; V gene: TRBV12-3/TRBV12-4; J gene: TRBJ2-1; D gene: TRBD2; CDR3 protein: CASSSPGGSIVGYNEQFF; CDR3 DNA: TGTGCCAGCAGCTCTCCGGGGGGATCTATCGTAGGATACAATGAGCAGTTCTTC
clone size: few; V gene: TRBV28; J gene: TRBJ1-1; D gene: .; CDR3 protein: CASSLAGKNTEAFF; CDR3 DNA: TGTGCCAGCAGTTTGGCTGGGAAGAACACTGAAGCTTTCTTT
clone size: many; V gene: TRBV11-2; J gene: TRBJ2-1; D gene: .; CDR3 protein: CASSSTSGPRSYNEQFF; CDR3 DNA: TGTGCCAGCAGCAGCACCTCCGGGCCCCGCTCCTACAATGAGCAGTTCTTC
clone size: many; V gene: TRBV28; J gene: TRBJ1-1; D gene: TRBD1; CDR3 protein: CASRKVTGGWTEAFF; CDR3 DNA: TGTGCCAGCAGAAAGGTGACAGGGGGCTGGACTGAAGCTTTCTTT
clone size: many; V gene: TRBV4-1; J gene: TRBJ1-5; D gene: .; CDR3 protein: CASSQESKTGLRQPQHF; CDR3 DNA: TGCGCCAGCAGCCAAGAATCAAAGACAGGTTTACGTCAGCCCCAGCATTTT
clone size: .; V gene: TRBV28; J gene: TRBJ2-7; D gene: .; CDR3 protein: CASSFPDRIYEQYF; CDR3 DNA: TGTGCCAGCAGTTTCCCCGACAGAATCTACGAGCAGTACTTC
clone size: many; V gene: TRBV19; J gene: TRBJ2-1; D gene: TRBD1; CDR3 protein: CASSSRGTGVRNEQFF; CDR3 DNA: TGTGCCAGTAGCTCCCGGGGGACAGGGGTAAGGAATGAGCAGTTCTTC
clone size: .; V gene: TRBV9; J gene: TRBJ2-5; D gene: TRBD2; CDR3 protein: CASSVTSSGVEKETQYF; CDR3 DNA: TGTGCCAGCAGCGTTACCTCTAGCGGAGTAGAGAAAGAGACCCAGTACTTC
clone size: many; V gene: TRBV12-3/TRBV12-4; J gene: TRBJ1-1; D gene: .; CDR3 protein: CASSPLGREAFF; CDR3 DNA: TGTGCCAGCAGCCCCTTGGGCAGGGAAGCTTTCTTT
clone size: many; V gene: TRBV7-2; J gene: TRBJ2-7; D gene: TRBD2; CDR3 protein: CASSPMGGGSGGSYEQYF; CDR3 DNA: TGTGCCAGCAGCCCGATGGGGGGGGGAAGCGGGGGGTCCTACGAGCAGTACTTC
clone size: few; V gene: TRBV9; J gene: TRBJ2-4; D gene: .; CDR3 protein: CASSVDGGNIQYF; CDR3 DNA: TGTGCCAGCAGCGTAGATGGGGGAAACATTCAGTACTTC
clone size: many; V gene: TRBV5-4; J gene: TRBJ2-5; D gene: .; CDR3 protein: CASSSRLSGETQYF; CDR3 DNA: TGTGCCAGCAGCTCCAGGTTATCGGGAGAGACCCAGTACTTC
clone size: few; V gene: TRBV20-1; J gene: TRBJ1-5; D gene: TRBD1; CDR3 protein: CSAITGTGYSNQPQHF; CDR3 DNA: TGCAGTGCTATAACAGGGACAGGTTATAGCAATCAGCCCCAGCATTTT
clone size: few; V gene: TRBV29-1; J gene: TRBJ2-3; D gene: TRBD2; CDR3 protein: CSVEGLAGVGADTQYF; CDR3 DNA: TGCAGCGTCGAGGGCCTAGCGGGAGTGGGTGCAGATACGCAGTATTTT
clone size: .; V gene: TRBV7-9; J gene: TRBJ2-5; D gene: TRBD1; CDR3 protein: CASSWDSKETQYF; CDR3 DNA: TGTGCCAGCAGCTGGGACAGCAAAGAGACCCAGTACTTC
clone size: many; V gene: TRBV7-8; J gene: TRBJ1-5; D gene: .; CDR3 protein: CASSLAWTANQPQHF; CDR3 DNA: TGTGCCAGCAGCTTAGCCTGGACAGCCAATCAGCCCCAGCATTTT
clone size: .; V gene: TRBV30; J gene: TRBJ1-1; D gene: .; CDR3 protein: CDWSVLLNTEAFF; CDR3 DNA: TGTGACTGGAGTGTACTGTTGAACACTGAAGCTTTCTTT
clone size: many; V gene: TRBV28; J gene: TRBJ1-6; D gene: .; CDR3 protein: CASSPTSASSPLHF; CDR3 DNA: TGTGCCAGCTCCCCGACCTCAGCCAGTTCACCCCTCCACTTT
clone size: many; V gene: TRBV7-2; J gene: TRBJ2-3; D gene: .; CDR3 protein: CASSFRGRTQYF; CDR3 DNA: TGTGCCAGCAGCTTCAGGGGACGGACGCAGTATTTT
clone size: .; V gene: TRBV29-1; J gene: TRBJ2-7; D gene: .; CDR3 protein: CSTRGAGVNEQYF; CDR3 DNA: TGCAGCACCCGCGGCGCAGGGGTGAACGAGCAGTACTTC
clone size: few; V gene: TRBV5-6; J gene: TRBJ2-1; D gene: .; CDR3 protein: CASKSRGLANEQFF; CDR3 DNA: TGTGCCAGCAAGTCCCGGGGGCTCGCCAATGAGCAGTTCTTC
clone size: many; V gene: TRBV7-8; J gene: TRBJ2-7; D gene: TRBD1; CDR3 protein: CASRQIDRGPEAGPYEQYF; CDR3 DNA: TGTGCCAGCAGACAAATCGACAGGGGACCTGAAGCAGGACCCTACGAGCAGTACTTC
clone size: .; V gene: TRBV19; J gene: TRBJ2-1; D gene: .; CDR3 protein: CASSITPGPYNEQFF; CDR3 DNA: TGTGCCAGTAGTATAACCCCAGGGCCCTACAATGAGCAGTTCTTC
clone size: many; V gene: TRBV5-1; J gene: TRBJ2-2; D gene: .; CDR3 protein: CASSLETTGNTGELFF; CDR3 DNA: TGCGCCAGCAGCTTGGAGACTACAGGGAACACCGGGGAGCTGTTTTTT
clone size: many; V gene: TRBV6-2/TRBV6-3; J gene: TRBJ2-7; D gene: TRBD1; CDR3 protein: CASSWTGGGYEQYF; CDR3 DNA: TGTGCCAGCAGTTGGACAGGGGGGGGATACGAGCAGTACTTC
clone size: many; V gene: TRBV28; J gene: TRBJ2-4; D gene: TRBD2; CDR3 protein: CAGGEGNIQYF; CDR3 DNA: TGTGCCGGAGGGGAGGGAAACATTCAGTACTTC